Below, 22 T cell receptor beta chains from the same sample are listed, as sequenced in a study of T cell repertoires in cytomegalovirus infection. MiXCR was run by TCRdb on the reads, yielding one entry per CDR3 protein. Of around 360,000 distinct CDR3 sequences in the sample, approximately 35% were seen once. Their cognate antigens are unknown. Source: cultured PBMCs, taken from culture after CMV antigen stimulation. These receptors came from a human donor in good health (CMV status not recorded). Some clones in this sample may be carry-over from other donors' samples.

This chain uses TRBV12-3 or TRBV12-4 with TRBJ1-1; 7 bases agree with TRBD1. This CDR3 is built from 14 residues. Trimming took 4 bases from V and 2 from J; bases not matched to a gene: 4. CDR3 sequence: CASSSRDRNTEAFF. Here the CDR3 DNA reads TGTGCCAGCAGTTCCCGGGACAGAAACACTGAAGCTTTCTTT.

This chain uses TRBV6-5 with TRBJ2-1, with 8 bases that match TRBD1. The CDR3 covers 14 residues. Looked up from germline, CDR1 is MNHEY and CDR2 is SVGAGI. V lost 3 bases and J lost 7; bases outside the gene matches: 5. This CDR3 is CASSYGQGLNEQFF. In DNA form, the CDR3 reads TGTGCCAGCAGTTATGGACAGGGATTGAATGAGCAGTTCTTC.

The genes are TRBV7-6 and TRBJ2-6; 7 bases are shared with TRBD1. The V segment lost 6 bases and the J segment 2 bases; nucleotides outside the gene matches: 13. The CDR3 has 18 amino acids. From germline, CDR1 is SGHVS and CDR2 FNYEAQ. This CDR3 is CASSLIAGGTTGANVLTF. DNA of the CDR3: TGTGCCAGCAGTTTAATTGCAGGGGGAACCACTGGGGCCAACGTCCTGACTTTC. Full variable domain (missing parts from reference TRBV7-6 and TRBJ2-6): GAGVSQSPRYKVTKRGQDVALRCDPISGHVSLYWYRQALGQGPEFLTYFNYEAQQDKSGLPNDRFSAERPEGSISTLTIQRTEQRDSAMYRCASSLIAGGTTGANVLTFGAGSRLTVL.

The chain uses TRBV12-3 or TRBV12-4 and TRBJ2-5; D ambiguous. V gave up 1 base and J gave up 1 base, with 10 bases separating them. CDR3 length: 15 amino acids. The CDR3 protein is CASSLGMGTQETQYF. The DNA for the CDR3 is TGTGCCAGCAGTTTAGGAATGGGTACCCAAGAGACCCAGTACTTC.

The rearrangement links TRBV6-2 or TRBV6-3 to TRBJ2-3, with 7 bases fitting TRBD2. The CDR3 extends over 15 amino acids. CDR1 and CDR2 (germline): MNHEY, SVGEGT. V trimming: 8 bases; J trimming: 3 bases; junction bases outside the gene matches: 11. CDR3 loop: CASATAGGSTDTQYF. CDR3 bases: TGTGCCAGCGCAACGGCCGGGGGGTCGACAGATACGCAGTATTTT.

This clonotype showed up just a few times. The chain is built from TRBV4-1 and TRBJ1-5; 7 bases are shared with TRBD1. CDR1 is MGHRA, CDR2 YSYEKL, per germline. J lost 4 bases, V lost 4 bases, and 7 bases had no gene match. This CDR3 is built from 15 residues. The CDR3: CASSPAGGRNQPQHF. CDR3 in DNA: TGCGCCAGCAGCCCGGCAGGGGGTCGGAATCAGCCCCAGCATTTT.

This clonotype turned up a few times. The chain is built from TRBV10-3 and TRBJ1-1; no reliable D call. There are 12 residues in the CDR3. Germline CDR1 reads ENHRY; CDR2 reads SYGVKD. V dropped 6 bases and J dropped 1 base, with 6 bases sitting between them. The CDR3, as DNA: TGTGCCATCAGCCGAGAGAACACTGAAGCTTTCTTT. Translated: CAISRENTEAFF.

A note on this clonotype: The junction and the germline gene differ at one end; a read error may be behind it. The V gene is TRBV28, the J gene TRBJ1-5; a weak D match, TRBD1 (6 bases). The length of the CDR3 is 16 residues. Germline V lookup: CDR1 MDHEN, CDR2 SYDVKM. CDR3 nucleotides: TGTGCCAGCTGTTTAGGGGGTCTACGGAGCAATCAGCCCCAGCATTTT. This sequence encodes CASCLGGLRSNQPQHF.

The V and J genes are TRBV19 and TRBJ2-3, with TRBD2 matching 12 bases. The ends lost 5 bases at V and 5 bases at J; junction bases unmatched: 5. The germline V gene has CDR1 LNHDA and CDR2 SQIVND (reference sequence). The CDR3 contains 15 residues. The CDR3 coding sequence is TGTGCCAGTAGTCTGACTAGCGGGAGAGGAGATACGCAGTATTTT. Translated: CASSLTSGRGDTQYF.

This clonotype turned up a few times. The chain links TRBV7-2 to TRBJ2-1; TRBD2 is a possible D gene (6 bases). The germline CDR1 and CDR2 sequences are SGHTA and FQGNSA. V was clipped by 5 bases and J by 7 bases, with 15 bases between them. There are 14 residues in the CDR3. In DNA, the CDR3 is TGTGCCAGCAGCCTCCCCGGGAGTATGAATGAGCAGTTCTTC. Translating gives CASSLPGSMNEQFF.

This chain links TRBV27 with TRBJ1-2, with no clear D. Trimming cost V 6 bases and J 5 bases, with 13 bases left between them. The CDR3 extends over 13 amino acids. The V gene's germline CDR1 is MNHEY and CDR2 SMNVEV (reference sequence). Here the CDR3 DNA reads TGTGCCAGCAGCCACGGGCAAACTTATGGCTACACCTTC. It encodes CASSHGQTYGYTF.

This clonotype appeared a single time. This chain uses TRBV28 with TRBJ2-1; possibly TRBD2 for D (6 bases). The V gene's germline CDR1 is MDHEN and CDR2 SYDVKM. V lost 2 bases and J lost 6, with 14 bases in between. The CDR3 is 15 amino acids. Here the CDR3 reads CASSLEGLSGNEQFF. In nucleotides, the CDR3 is TGTGCCAGCAGTTTAGAGGGACTCTCAGGCAATGAGCAGTTCTTC.

The V gene is TRBV12-3 or TRBV12-4, the J gene TRBJ1-3; 9 nucleotides align to TRBD1. The junction had 10 bases not matched to a gene; V was cut back by 6 bases and J by 7 bases. CDR3 size: 15 residues. The DNA for the CDR3 is TGTGCCAGCAGCCCCGACAGGGGGTCCGGGAACACCATATATTTT. Amino acids: CASSPDRGSGNTIYF.

This clonotype was seen at least ten times. The gene calls are TRBV19 and TRBJ2-7, with D uncertain. This CDR3 has 16 amino acids. Germline V gene sequence: CDR1 LNHDA, CDR2 SQIVND (reference sequence). Trimming took 5 bases from V and 0 from J, leaving 17 bases between them. CDR3: CASSPARDPSSYEQYF. CDR3 in DNA: TGTGCCAGTAGTCCCGCCCGAGATCCTTCCTCCTACGAGCAGTACTTC.

The CDR3, as DNA: TGTGCCAGCAGCTCGATTAGCGGGAGGGCCGTTGATACGCAGTATTTT. This codes for CASSSISGRAVDTQYF. The chain combines TRBV7-2 with TRBJ2-3, with 11 nucleotides matching TRBD2. CDR1 is SGHTA and CDR2 is FQGNSA in the germline V gene. CDR3 size: 16 residues. Losses at the gene ends were 4 bases for V and 6 bases for J; bases not matched to a gene: 9.

The chain carries TRBV11-2 and TRBJ2-1; the match to TRBD2 covers 12 bases. V lost 0 bases to trimming and J lost 3 bases; unmatched junction nucleotides: 3. Germline V gene lookup returns CDR1 SGHAT and CDR2 FQNNGV. The CDR3 covers 17 residues. CDR3 in DNA: TGTGCCAGCAGCTTAGATACGGGACTAGCGGGCTACAATGAGCAGTTCTTC. It is translated as CASSLDTGLAGYNEQFF.

V is TRBV3-1 and J is TRBJ2-3; TRBD1 or TRBD2 may be the D gene (6 bases each). The germline V gene encodes CDR1 LGHDT and CDR2 YNNKEL (reference sequence). There are 16 residues in the CDR3. V shed 3 bases and J shed 2 bases, with 15 bases lying between them. The CDR3 nucleotides read TGTGCCAGCAGCCACCGCGGGACACTTATCACAGATACGCAGTATTTT. This encodes CASSHRGTLITDTQYF.

This clonotype occurred many times. The genes are TRBV7-2 and TRBJ2-7; 7 bases are shared with TRBD2. The length of the CDR3 is 14 residues. Looked up from germline, CDR1 is SGHTA and CDR2 is FQGNSA. V lost 8 bases and J lost 2; bases outside the gene matches: 9. CDR3 DNA: TGTGCCAGCGGCCTGGCGGGGGTCACCTACGAGCAGTACTTC. Translating gives CASGLAGVTYEQYF. Filled out from reference TRBV7-2 and TRBJ2-7, the complete variable domain reads GAGVSQSPSNKVTEKGKDVELRCDPISGHTALYWYRQSLGQGLEFLIYFQGNSAPDKSGLPSDRFSAERTGGSVSTLTIQRTQQEDSAVYLCASGLAGVTYEQYFGPGTRLTVT.

The gene calls are TRBV29-1 and TRBJ1-2; D is possibly TRBD1 (6 bases). CDR3 length: 16 amino acids. Germline CDR1 is SQVTM and CDR2 is ANQGSEA. V was clipped by 0 bases and J by 2 bases, with 16 bases between them. The CDR3 reads CSVEDLTGLFNYGYTF. CDR3 in DNA: TGCAGCGTTGAAGATCTAACAGGGCTTTTCAACTATGGCTACACCTTC.

The V gene is TRBV4-3, the J gene TRBJ2-2; D ambiguous. The germline V gene encodes CDR1 LGHNA and CDR2 YSLEER. This CDR3 spans 15 amino acids. V was shortened by 0 bases and J by 6 bases, with 11 bases between the two germline ends. This CDR3 reads CASSQDGIRPGELFF. CDR3 nucleotides: TGCGCCAGCAGCCAAGATGGTATCCGGCCCGGGGAGCTGTTTTTT.

This chain joins TRBV10-3 and TRBJ2-6; 9 positions match TRBD1. Germline-derived CDR1 and CDR2 are ENHRY and SYGVKD. Unmatched junction bases numbered 8, after V lost 8 bases and J lost 0 bases. The length of the CDR3 is 17 residues. The CDR3 bases are TGTGCCATCGCCCGGACAGGGGTCCCCTCTGGGGCCAACGTCCTGACTTTC. It yields the protein CAIARTGVPSGANVLTF.

The chain joins TRBV4-3 to TRBJ2-3; the match to TRBD2 covers 7 bases. J gave up 0 bases and V 4 bases, and 4 bases lay outside the gene matches. CDR3 length: 15 residues. The germline V gene encodes CDR1 LGHNA and CDR2 YSLEER. This chain's CDR3 is CASSLLRGSTDTQYF. For the CDR3, the DNA is TGCGCCAGCAGCCTTTTGCGGGGGAGCACAGATACGCAGTATTTT.